The sample holds many counts of the clone carrying this T cell receptor beta chain. Amplified material comprised TCR beta CDR3 regions derived from RNA transcripts. Following a first-round RT-PCR that used HTBI primers, a second-round multiplex PCR was carried out. TCRdb itself ran the multiplex PCR reads through MiXCR, one entry per CDR3 protein. The sample gives about 590,000 distinct CDR3 sequences, about 40% of which show up once; 3.5% to 5% is in the top ten. Patients with other autoimmune diseases, uncontrolled infections, pregnancy or lactation were excluded. Diagnosis was based on clinical symptoms, serum thyroxine, TRAb, thyroid ultrasound and orbital computed tomography. The entry originates in a study of Graves' ophthalmopathy and Graves' hyperthyroidism. The wider study: Hyperthyroidism counted as stable given no ophthalmopathy within 18 months of follow-up.

The sequenced sample consisted of peripheral blood or thyroid tissue (not recorded which). The sequence came from an adult man with Graves' hyperthyroidism.

The CDR3 nucleotides are TGTGCCAGCAGCTTCAAGGGAAGGGAGACCCAGTACTTC. This sequence encodes CASSFKGRETQYF. This chain links TRBV7-3 with TRBJ2-5; no firm D call. This CDR3 contains 13 residues. V lost 3 bases and J lost 5, with 10 bases in between. The germline V gene has CDR1 SGHTA and CDR2 FQGTGA.